A single sample gave rise to the 30 T cell receptor beta chains below, sequenced in a study of shared clonotypes between healthy human individuals. CD45RO-negative CD8 cells positively selected for CCR7 made up the naive population, which excluded terminally differentiated effector memory CD45RA+ cells. The data were produced by immunoSEQ multiplex PCR, yet TCRdb's version contains in-frame clones alone and is incomplete. The table has about 1.9 million clones, just over 90% seen once. Specimen: naive CD8+ T cells from PBMCs. Every receptor here comes from a man between 18 and 29 years old in good health. Some clones in this sample may be carry-over from other donors' samples.

The chain employs TRBV11-2 and TRBJ1-1, with D tentatively TRBD1 (5 bases). Germline V CDR1 and CDR2: SGHAT, FQNNGV. This CDR3 contains 15 residues. The ends were cut back, 4 bases at V and 4 bases at J, with 16 bases in the middle. This chain's CDR3 is CASSSLPGGSTEAFF. The DNA of the CDR3 is TGTGCCAGCAGCTCCTTGCCTGGGGGATCCACTGAAGCTTTCTTT.

The chain carries TRBV4-1 and TRBJ1-5; D is unclear. Germline CDR1 is MGHRA and CDR2 is YSYEKL. Trimming shortened V by 0 bases and J by 9 bases, and 18 bases separated the two germline ends. This CDR3 region has 16 residues. This CDR3 is CASSQEPGSGLGPQHF. CDR3 coding DNA: TGCGCCAGCAGCCAAGAGCCTGGTTCGGGGTTAGGGCCCCAGCATTTT.

V and J are TRBV4-1 and TRBJ2-1; TRBD2 agrees at 11 bases. Germline-derived CDR1 and CDR2 are MGHRA and YSYEKL. CDR3 size: 18 residues. The trim removed 4 bases at V and 7 bases at J, leaving 15 bases unmatched. This CDR3 reads CASSPDRFSGRAVNEQFF. The CDR3, as DNA: TGCGCCAGCAGCCCTGACCGTTTTAGCGGGAGGGCCGTGAATGAGCAGTTCTTC.

V and J are TRBV7-2 and TRBJ2-3, with TRBD2 matching over 8 bases. Trimming took 2 bases from V and 0 from J; bases not matched to a gene: 7. The CDR3 covers 17 residues. CDR1 is SGHTA, CDR2 FQGNSA, per germline. CDR3: CASSLLGGGGSTDTQYF. The DNA of the CDR3 is TGTGCCAGCAGCTTACTTGGCGGCGGGGGGAGCACAGATACGCAGTATTTT.

About this clone itself: The sample holds other DNA sequences that translate to the same CDR3. For the CDR3, the DNA is TGTGCCAGCAGTTTGGGACAGGTCAGCACAGATACGCAGTATTTT. It codes for CASSLGQVSTDTQYF. The chain has TRBV28 and TRBJ2-3, with TRBD1 identical over 8 bases. The germline CDR1 and CDR2 sequences are MDHEN and SYDVKM. V lost 3 bases to trimming and J lost 0 bases; unmatched junction nucleotides: 2. The CDR3 contains 15 residues.

This clone was counted only a few times. This chain links TRBV6-5 with TRBJ1-1; D gene unclear. Per germline, CDR1 MNHEY and CDR2 SVGAGI. V was shortened by 2 bases and J by 0 bases, with 7 bases between the two germline ends. This CDR3 has 14 amino acids. The chain's CDR3 is CASSYGIMNTEAFF. The CDR3, as DNA: TGTGCCAGCAGTTACGGTATCATGAACACTGAAGCTTTCTTT.

The chain employs TRBV19 and TRBJ2-2; D remains unclear. With 2 bases removed from V and 0 bases from J, the gap between germline ends came to 4 bases. Looked up from germline, CDR1 is LNHDA and CDR2 is SQIVND (reference sequence). The CDR3 consists of 14 residues. The CDR3 spells CASSISANTGELFF. The CDR3 DNA reads as TGTGCCAGTAGTATATCGGCGAACACCGGGGAGCTGTTTTTT.

The chain recombines TRBV9 with TRBJ2-1, with a possible D match to TRBD2 (6 bases). With 5 bases removed from V and 5 bases from J, the gap between germline ends came to 11 bases. Germline lookup yields CDR1 SGDLS and CDR2 YYNGEE. The CDR3 consists of 13 residues. The CDR3 is CASRPRENNEQFF. The CDR3 DNA reads as TGTGCCAGCAGGCCTCGGGAGAACAATGAGCAGTTCTTC.

The chain carries TRBV28 and TRBJ1-3, with D possibly TRBD1 on 6 matching bases. The CDR3 spans 16 residues. V gave up 4 bases and J gave up 3 bases, with 16 bases separating them. The germline CDR1 and CDR2 sequences are MDHEN and SYDVKM. The CDR3 coding sequence is TGTGCCAGCAGTTCATACAGGGAAATGGATGGAAACACCATATATTTT. Its translation: CASSSYREMDGNTIYF. Variable domain in full (rest from reference TRBV28 and TRBJ1-3): DVKVTQSSRYLVKRTGEKVFLECVQDMDHENMFWYRQDPGLGLRLIYFSYDVKMKEKGDIPEGYSVSREKKERFSLILESASTNQTSMYLCASSSYREMDGNTIYFGEGSWLTVV.

The V call is TRBV14, the J call TRBJ2-7; 9 bases map to TRBD2. The CDR3 sequence is 17 residues long. J was trimmed by 0 bases and V by 2 bases; bases with no gene match: 8. The V gene's germline CDR1 is SGHDN and CDR2 FVKESK. This chain's CDR3 is CASSQRRLADYSYEQYF. The CDR3 bases are TGTGCCAGCAGCCAAAGGCGACTAGCGGACTACTCCTACGAGCAGTACTTC.

The chain is built from TRBV5-1 and TRBJ2-7; D perhaps matches TRBD1 (5 bases). Trimming pared 3 bases from V and 4 bases from J, leaving 14 bases between. The germline CDR1 and CDR2 sequences are SGHRS and YFSETQ. The CDR3 has 14 amino acids. The DNA for the CDR3 is TGCGCCAGCAGCTCACAGGAATGGGGTTACGAGCAGTACTTC. This translates into CASSSQEWGYEQYF.

The chain employs TRBV29-1 and TRBJ2-7; 9 bases align to TRBD1. The junction had 17 bases not matched to a gene; V was cut back by 1 base and J by 7 bases. Germline CDR1 is SQVTM and CDR2 is ANQGSEA. CDR3 length equals 17 residues. This CDR3 is CSVEAGVGTGTLLEQYF. The CDR3 DNA reads as TGCAGCGTTGAAGCAGGGGTCGGGACAGGGACCTTATTGGAGCAGTACTTC.

The chain is built from TRBV9 and TRBJ2-3; 7 positions match TRBD2. J was trimmed by 0 bases and V by 0 bases; bases with no gene match: 4. The germline V gene encodes CDR1 SGDLS and CDR2 YYNGEE. This CDR3 spans 16 amino acids. In DNA, the CDR3 is TGTGCCAGCAGCGTAGTGGGGCGGGGGAGCACAGATACGCAGTATTTT. Residues: CASSVVGRGSTDTQYF.

The chain combines TRBV19 with TRBJ2-7; D is unresolved. Germline CDR1 is LNHDA and CDR2 is SQIVND (reference sequence). V lost 5 bases, J lost 0 bases, and 11 bases lay in between. The CDR3 loop spans 14 amino acids. This CDR3 reads CASSWAASSYEQYF. The CDR3 nucleotides are TGTGCCAGTAGTTGGGCGGCCAGCTCCTACGAGCAGTACTTC.

The chain has TRBV27 and TRBJ2-7; D call uncertain. Germline assignment: CDR1 MNHEY and CDR2 SMNVEV (reference sequence). V lost 0 bases and J 7 bases, leaving 13 bases between the germline ends. This CDR3 is built from 14 residues. The DNA for the CDR3 is TGTGCCAGCAGTTTATCGTTCGCAGCGCAAGAGCAGTACTTC. Translated: CASSLSFAAQEQYF.

V gene TRBV11-2 combines with J gene TRBJ2-1; D may be TRBD1 (7 bases). The CDR3 totals 15 residues. Germline V gene lookup returns CDR1 SGHAT and CDR2 FQNNGV. V lost 3 bases to trimming and J lost 6 bases, with 15 bases between them. This chain's CDR3 is CASSLSRGATNEQFF. CDR3 in DNA: TGTGCCAGCAGCTTGTCCAGGGGGGCCACCAATGAGCAGTTCTTC.

About this clone itself: Other DNA sequences in the same sample also yield this CDR3. This chain uses TRBV7-6 with TRBJ2-1, with D possibly being TRBD2 (5 bases). The ends were cut back, 5 bases at V and 0 bases at J, with 11 bases in the middle. Germline V gene data show CDR1 as SGHVS and CDR2 as FNYEAQ. The CDR3 runs 15 residues. For the CDR3, the DNA is TGTGCCAGCAGCCTGGGAGCTAGCTCCTACAATGAGCAGTTCTTC. This codes for CASSLGASSYNEQFF.

The CDR3 nucleotides read TGTGCCAGCAGCCAAGAATGGCCTAATGAAAAACTGTTTTTT. Its translation is CASSQEWPNEKLFF. J is TRBJ1-4 and V is TRBV4-2, with no clear D. With 0 bases removed from V and 3 bases from J, the gap between germline ends came to 5 bases. This CDR3 is 14 amino acids long. CDR1 is LGHNA and CDR2 is YNFKEQ in the germline V gene.

The CDR3 bases are TGTGCCAGCAGTTTATCGAGGCAGGGTTGGCTTCAGCCCCAGCATTTT. This translates into CASSLSRQGWLQPQHF. The V call is TRBV27, the J call TRBJ1-5, with D possibly being TRBD1 (5 bases). The CDR3 extends over 16 amino acids. Per the germline V gene, CDR1 is MNHEY and CDR2 is SMNVEV (reference sequence). Trimming took 0 bases from V and 6 from J, leaving 15 bases between them.

This clone was seen just once. The chain uses TRBV29-1 and TRBJ1-3; no definite D call. With 3 bases removed from V and 6 bases from J, the gap between germline ends came to 3 bases. From germline, CDR1 is SQVTM and CDR2 ANQGSEA. This CDR3 region has 10 residues. The CDR3 DNA reads TGCAGCGTTGAGGCAAACACCATATATTTT. It codes for CSVEANTIYF.

The chain carries TRBV9 and TRBJ2-2, with D tentatively TRBD2 (5 bases). V was cut by 0 bases and J by 7 bases, with 10 bases left in between. This CDR3 contains 14 residues. Germline V gives CDR1 SGDLS, CDR2 YYNGEE. The CDR3 nucleotides are TGTGCCAGCAGCGTAGGGGGAGAGGACGGGGAGCTGTTTTTT. Translation gives CASSVGGEDGELFF.

This chain joins TRBV11-1 and TRBJ2-7, with TRBD1 matching 7 bases. From germline, CDR1 is SGHAT and CDR2 FQDESV (reference sequence). The ends lost 6 bases at V and 0 bases at J; junction bases unmatched: 5. CDR3 length equals 14 residues. CDR3 region: CASSRGQSSYEQYF. In DNA, the CDR3 is TGTGCCAGCAGTAGGGGACAGAGCTCCTACGAGCAGTACTTC.

As to this clone: Different DNA sequences within this sample yield the same CDR3. The CDR3: CSVVDTGELFF. The CDR3 bases are TGCAGCGTTGTTGACACCGGGGAGCTGTTTTTT. The chain links TRBV29-1 to TRBJ2-2; D uncertain. Deletions cut 4 bases from V and 3 bases from J, with 3 bases between. Per germline, CDR1 SQVTM and CDR2 ANQGSEA. The CDR3 has 11 amino acids.

This clone was counted a few times. The V call is TRBV4-2, the J call TRBJ1-5; no clear D. This CDR3 region has 15 residues. CDR1 is LGHNA and CDR2 is YNFKEQ in the germline V gene. V shed 0 bases and J shed 4 bases, with 10 bases lying between them. The chain's CDR3 is CASSQDLEVNQPQHF. CDR3 sequence (DNA): TGTGCCAGCAGCCAAGATCTCGAGGTAAATCAGCCCCAGCATTTT.

This clone was seen more than once but under ten times. The J gene is TRBJ1-1, the V gene TRBV19; D unclear. There are 9 residues in the CDR3. Germline V gene sequence: CDR1 LNHDA, CDR2 SQIVND (reference sequence). Trimming shortened V by 11 bases and J by 4 bases, and 5 bases separated the two germline ends. CDR3 in DNA: TGTGCCTGCGGCACTGAAGCTTTCTTT. Its translation: CACGTEAFF.

The chain uses TRBV2 and TRBJ2-7, with 8 bases that match TRBD1. Germline V lookup: CDR1 SNHLY, CDR2 FYNNEI. There are 14 residues in the CDR3. J was trimmed by 7 bases and V by 7 bases; bases with no gene match: 12. This chain's CDR3 is CASNLAQGAFEQYF. DNA of the CDR3: TGTGCCAGCAACCTCGCGCAGGGGGCGTTTGAGCAGTACTTC.

This clone was detected only once. The rearrangement links TRBV27 to TRBJ1-5, with D possibly matching TRBD1 (6 bases). The CDR3 sequence is 16 residues long. Trimming cost V 0 bases and J 0 bases, with 9 bases left between them. Germline CDR1 is MNHEY and CDR2 is SMNVEV (reference sequence). The CDR3 is CASSLSQGLSNQPQHF. CDR3 nucleotides: TGTGCCAGCAGTTTATCTCAGGGGCTTAGCAATCAGCCCCAGCATTTT.

The chain combines TRBV6-5 with TRBJ2-7; 8 bases align to TRBD2. The CDR3 contains 16 residues. J gave up 7 bases and V 0 bases, and 11 bases lay outside the gene matches. Per the germline V gene, CDR1 is MNHEY and CDR2 is SVGAGI. CDR3 sequence reads: CASSYSAGLVGLEQYF. CDR3 DNA sequence: TGTGCCAGCAGTTACTCCGCGGGACTAGTAGGCTTGGAGCAGTACTTC.

Only one count was recorded for this clone. The chain has TRBV6-5 and TRBJ1-3; D not resolved. The CDR3 spans 13 residues. The germline V gene has CDR1 MNHEY and CDR2 SVGAGI. Trimming removed 8 bases at V and 4 bases at J, with 12 bases between. The CDR3 loop is CASSQPGGNTIYF. The CDR3 DNA is TGTGCCAGCTCTCAGCCGGGAGGAAACACCATATATTTT.

This clone was detected only once. The DNA of the CDR3 is TGTGCCAGCAGCGGCCGGGACAGTCCTAATGAAAAACTGTTTTTT. The encoded protein is CASSGRDSPNEKLFF. This chain links TRBV7-9 with TRBJ1-4, with 7 bases aligning to TRBD1. J was trimmed by 3 bases and V by 5 bases; bases with no gene match: 6. Per germline, CDR1 SEHNR and CDR2 FQNEAQ (reference sequence). The CDR3 is 15 residues long.